This entry lists 24 T cell receptor beta chains sequenced from one sample in a study of post-analysis software for immune sequencing data. Whole-study findings and limits: TRBV5-6, TRBV5-1 and TRBV20-1 were among five TRBV segments more frequent in patients than controls.

Their antigens remain unidentified. Included in the TCR beta cDNA libraries were unique molecular identifiers. TCRdb recomputed calls from the PCR reads with MiXCR, one row per CDR3 protein. The table includes hundreds of thousands of distinct CDR3 sequences, 36% detected once. Sequencing used blood. The source of these receptors is a girl aged 10 to 17 with multiple sclerosis.

This clonotype was found many times. This chain uses TRBV20-1 with TRBJ2-1, with TRBD2 matching over 8 bases. The junction had 4 bases not matched to a gene; V was cut back by 3 bases and J by 3 bases. The CDR3 sequence is 14 residues long. Per the germline V gene, CDR1 is DFQATT and CDR2 is SNEGSKA (reference sequence). The CDR3 DNA sequence: TGCAGTGCTAGTGAGCTAGCGGGCTACAATGAGCAGTTCTTC. This encodes CSASELAGYNEQFF.

This rearrangement joins TRBV20-1 to TRBJ2-7, with 7 bases matching TRBD2. The germline V gene encodes CDR1 DFQATT and CDR2 SNEGSKA (reference sequence). V lost 0 bases, J lost 1 base, and 6 bases stayed unmatched. The CDR3 is 15 residues long. The CDR3 protein is CSARDGAGRSYEQYF. As DNA, the CDR3 is TGCAGTGCTAGAGATGGAGCGGGGCGGTCCTACGAGCAGTACTTC.

V and J are TRBV20-1 and TRBJ2-5, with TRBD1 matching over 7 bases. The CDR3 runs 13 residues. Losses at the gene ends were 7 bases for V and 11 bases for J; bases not matched to a gene: 16. Germline V gene data show CDR1 as DFQATT and CDR2 as SNEGSKA (reference sequence). DNA for the CDR3: TGCAGTGGTAGTAGGCAGGGGGTCAGGGAGCAGTACTTC. Encoded protein: CSGSRQGVREQYF.

The table lists this clonotype with a few counts. The gene calls are TRBV20-1 and TRBJ2-2; 10 nucleotides line up with TRBD1. After removal of 6 bases from V and 3 bases from J, the junction contained 4 bases not matched to a gene. The CDR3 contains 14 residues. The germline V gene encodes CDR1 DFQATT and CDR2 SNEGSKA (reference sequence). This chain's CDR3 is CSAPGQGYTGELFF. Written as DNA, the CDR3 is TGCAGTGCCCCGGGACAGGGGTACACCGGGGAGCTGTTTTTT.

In regard to this clonotype: It may be a read error: a sequence one base away is much more abundant. For the CDR3, the DNA is TGTACCAGCAGCTCCACAGGGGGTAGGGAGACCCAGTACTTC. As protein: CTSSSTGGRETQYF. The J gene is TRBJ2-5, the V gene TRBV11-2, with 8 nucleotides matching TRBD1. From germline, CDR1 is SGHAT and CDR2 FQNNGV. This CDR3 has 14 amino acids.

Ten or more counts support this clonotype. The rearrangement joins TRBV5-1 to TRBJ1-5; D not certain. Looked up from germline, CDR1 is SGHRS and CDR2 is YFSETQ. Deletions cut 3 bases from V and 2 bases from J, with 9 bases between. The CDR3 has 14 residues. As DNA, the CDR3 is TGCGCCAGCAGCTGGCGCGACGGCAATCAGCCCCAGCATTTT. Amino acids: CASSWRDGNQPQHF. Variable domain in full (rest from reference TRBV5-1 and TRBJ1-5): KAGVTQTPRYLIKTRGQQVTLSCSPISGHRSVSWYQQTPGQGLQFLFEYFSETQRNKGNFPGRFSGRQFSNSRSEMNVSTLELGDSALYLCASSWRDGNQPQHFGDGTRLSIL.

Remarks on this clonotype: Since a much larger clone is just one base distant, this may be a read error. J is TRBJ2-1 and V is TRBV12-3 or TRBV12-4, with TRBD1 identical over 10 bases. V was clipped by 2 bases and J by 8 bases; unmatched bases: 9. The CDR3 is 16 residues long. The CDR3 is CASSLSRDRGRHEQFF. The CDR3 DNA reads as TGTGCCAGCAGTTTATCCCGGGACAGGGGAAGACATGAGCAGTTCTTC.

This chain links TRBV9 with TRBJ2-7; D is unclear. This CDR3 is built from 12 residues. CDR1 and CDR2 from the germline V gene are SGDLS and YYNGEE. V lost 9 bases, J lost 0 bases, and 10 bases lay in between. The CDR3 region is CAIPPLSYEQYF. The DNA for the CDR3 is TGTGCCATCCCTCCCCTCTCCTACGAGCAGTACTTC.

Here the CDR3 reads CSARGTLAGVTDTQYF. CDR3 sequence (DNA): TGCAGTGCTAGAGGAACCCTAGCGGGGGTCACAGATACGCAGTATTTT. The chain joins TRBV20-1 to TRBJ2-3; 10 positions match TRBD2. The germline V gene has CDR1 DFQATT and CDR2 SNEGSKA (reference sequence). This CDR3 region has 16 residues. The V and J ends lost 1 base and 2 bases, in that order; junction bases with no gene match: 6.

This clonotype was seen repeatedly, ten times or more. This chain connects TRBV4-1 to TRBJ2-1; the D gene is possibly TRBD1 (6 bases). V lost 0 bases and J lost 3, with 12 bases in between. Germline CDR1 and CDR2: MGHRA and YSYEKL. CDR3 size: 16 residues. The CDR3 sequence: CASSQDLDSFYNEQFF. Written as DNA, the CDR3 is TGCGCCAGCAGCCAAGATTTGGACAGTTTCTACAATGAGCAGTTCTTC.

This clonotype was observed a few times. Possible read error: a much larger clone is one base away. This chain uses TRBV5-1 with TRBJ2-5, with 11 bases aligning to TRBD2. The CDR3 sequence is 15 residues long. V lost 6 bases to trimming and J lost 11 bases; unmatched junction nucleotides: 15. Germline-derived CDR1 and CDR2 are SGHRS and YFSETQ. DNA of the CDR3: TGCGCCAGCACCATAGCGGGAGGGCAGGGCCATGAGCAGTACTTC. Protein product: CASTIAGGQGHEQYF.

The rearrangement uses TRBV6-6 and TRBJ1-1; D call uncertain. CDR1 is MNHNY and CDR2 is SVGAGI in the germline V gene (reference sequence). V lost 0 bases and J 0 bases, leaving 8 bases between the germline ends. The CDR3 loop spans 15 amino acids. The CDR3 loop reads CASSYSTRVNTEAFF. DNA for the CDR3: TGTGCCAGCAGTTACTCGACTAGGGTGAACACTGAAGCTTTCTTT.

This clonotype has just a few counts. V and J are TRBV6-7 and TRBJ1-4, with D perhaps TRBD1 (5 bases). TRBV6-7 is treated as an ORF (open reading frame) with a function not yet certain. The CDR3 covers 15 residues. V was clipped by 2 bases and J by 0 bases, with 7 bases between them. The CDR3 is CASSYRGATNEKLFF. The CDR3 coding sequence is TGTGCCAGCAGTTACCGGGGGGCAACTAATGAAAAACTGTTTTTT.

Note on this clonotype: This sequence may be a read error, since a much larger clone differs from it by one base. The chain uses TRBV7-9 and TRBJ2-5; TRBD1 matches at 7 bases. TRBJ2-7 matches the DNA end more closely, so the J call is doubtful. Per the germline V gene, CDR1 is SEHNR and CDR2 is FQNEAQ (reference sequence). CDR3 length equals 12 residues. The CDR3 spells CAAGQERDEQYF. CDR3 coding DNA: TGTGCCGCAGGACAGGAAAGAGACGAGCAGTACTTC.

The gene calls are TRBV7-2 and TRBJ2-3, with 7 bases identical to TRBD1. Germline CDR1 is SGHTA and CDR2 is FQGNSA. The CDR3 is made up of 14 amino acids. V was clipped by 8 bases and J by 4 bases; unmatched bases: 9. The chain's CDR3 is CASGKGGSADTQYF. DNA for the CDR3: TGTGCCAGCGGCAAAGGGGGCAGCGCAGATACGCAGTATTTT. Variable domain in full (rest from reference TRBV7-2 and TRBJ2-3): GAGVSQSPSNKVTEKGKDVELRCDPISGHTALYWYRQSLGQGLEFLIYFQGNSAPDKSGLPSDRFSAERTGGSVSTLTIQRTQQEDSAVYLCASGKGGSADTQYFGPGTRLTVL.

There are many counts of this clonotype. This chain joins TRBV4-1 and TRBJ2-3; D may be TRBD2 (7 bases). The CDR3 has 19 amino acids. Trimming took 1 base from V and 4 from J, leaving 24 bases between them. CDR1 is MGHRA, CDR2 YSYEKL, per germline. The DNA for the CDR3 is TGCGCCAGCAGCCAAGCAGGCGGGGGCTTCTTTATGGGGGCAGATACGCAGTATTTT. It codes for CASSQAGGGFFMGADTQYF.

This clonotype has a handful of counts. The V call is TRBV12-3 or TRBV12-4, the J call TRBJ1-6; TRBD1 might be the D (5 bases). This CDR3 region has 14 residues. The V end lost 2 bases, the J end lost 10 bases, and 12 bases lay between the germline ends. CDR3 DNA: TGTGCCAGCAGTTTAAGGGGTAACGAGTCACCCCTCCACTTT. Protein product: CASSLRGNESPLHF.

This clonotype has at least ten counts. J is TRBJ2-5 and V is TRBV5-1, with D unclear. Germline V gives CDR1 SGHRS, CDR2 YFSETQ. Trimming left V 5 bases short and J 4 bases short, with 18 bases between. There are 15 residues in the CDR3. CDR3 protein: CASSITPVGGETQYF. The CDR3, as DNA: TGCGCCAGCAGTATAACCCCAGTCGGTGGAGAGACCCAGTACTTC.

This clonotype was found many times. V usage is TRBV29-1 and J usage is TRBJ2-5, with D maybe TRBD1 (6 bases). The ends were cut back, 5 bases at V and 0 bases at J, with 13 bases in the middle. This CDR3 is 14 amino acids long. Germline assignment: CDR1 SQVTM and CDR2 ANQGSEA. Here the CDR3 reads CSVWGPTYQETQYF. CDR3 in DNA: TGCAGCGTTTGGGGGCCCACGTACCAAGAGACCCAGTACTTC.

In this sample, this clonotype turned up many times. The chain employs TRBV7-2 and TRBJ2-3; 12 bases map to TRBD2. Losses at the gene ends were 5 bases for V and 6 bases for J; bases not matched to a gene: 9. The germline gives CDR1 SGHTA, CDR2 FQGNSA. The CDR3 has 16 amino acids. In DNA form, the CDR3 reads TGTGCCAGCAGCCTAGGACTAGCGGGGCCCCCCGATACGCAGTATTTT. This encodes CASSLGLAGPPDTQYF. The full variable domain, with the rest looked up from reference TRBV7-2 and TRBJ2-3, is GAGVSQSPSNKVTEKGKDVELRCDPISGHTALYWYRQSLGQGLEFLIYFQGNSAPDKSGLPSDRFSAERTGGSVSTLTIQRTQQEDSAVYLCASSLGLAGPPDTQYFGPGTRLTVL.

J is TRBJ2-5 and V is TRBV20-1; 9 bases agree with TRBD2. The V gene's germline CDR1 is DFQATT and CDR2 SNEGSKA (reference sequence). The length of the CDR3 is 15 residues. V shed 6 bases, J shed 11 bases, and the junction held 19 bases outside the gene matches. The CDR3 DNA follows: TGCAGTGCCCACCCCCCTAGCGGGGACTACAATGAGCAGTACTTC. Encoded protein: CSAHPPSGDYNEQYF.

This clonotype was seen at least ten times. CDR3 protein: CASSTHGTGQETQYF. The CDR3 DNA reads as TGTGCCAGCAGCACCCACGGGACAGGCCAAGAGACCCAGTACTTC. This chain links TRBV5-6 with TRBJ2-5; 8 nucleotides line up with TRBD1. This CDR3 spans 15 amino acids. CDR1 is SGHDT, CDR2 YYEEEE, per germline. Trimming at V came to 4 bases and at J to 1 base, leaving 6 bases not matched to a gene.

Many counts were recorded for this clonotype. The chain couples TRBV5-1 to TRBJ2-2; either TRBD1 or TRBD2 may supply D (6 bases each). V lost 6 bases, J lost 3 bases, and 21 bases lay in between. Germline V CDR1 and CDR2: SGHRS, YFSETQ. The CDR3 is 17 residues long. The CDR3 loop reads CASNVAPLGGHTGELFF. The CDR3 DNA is TGCGCCAGCAATGTGGCCCCCCTTGGGGGGCACACCGGGGAGCTGTTTTTT.

The V and J genes are TRBV15 and TRBJ2-1, with D maybe TRBD2 (6 bases). The V and J ends lost 1 base and 0 bases respectively, with 13 bases between them. The CDR3 length is 17 residues. The germline gives CDR1 LNHNV, CDR2 YYDKDF (reference sequence). This CDR3 is CATSRGVSSDSYNEQFF. The DNA for the CDR3 is TGTGCCACCAGCAGAGGAGTATCTAGCGACTCCTACAATGAGCAGTTCTTC. Looking up the rest from reference TRBV15 and TRBJ2-1 gives the full variable domain: DAMVIQNPRYQVTQFGKPVTLSCSQTLNHNVMYWYQQKSSQAPKLLFHYYDKDFNNEADTPDNFQSRRPNTSFCFLDIRSPGLGDTAMYLCATSRGVSSDSYNEQFFGPGTRLTVL.